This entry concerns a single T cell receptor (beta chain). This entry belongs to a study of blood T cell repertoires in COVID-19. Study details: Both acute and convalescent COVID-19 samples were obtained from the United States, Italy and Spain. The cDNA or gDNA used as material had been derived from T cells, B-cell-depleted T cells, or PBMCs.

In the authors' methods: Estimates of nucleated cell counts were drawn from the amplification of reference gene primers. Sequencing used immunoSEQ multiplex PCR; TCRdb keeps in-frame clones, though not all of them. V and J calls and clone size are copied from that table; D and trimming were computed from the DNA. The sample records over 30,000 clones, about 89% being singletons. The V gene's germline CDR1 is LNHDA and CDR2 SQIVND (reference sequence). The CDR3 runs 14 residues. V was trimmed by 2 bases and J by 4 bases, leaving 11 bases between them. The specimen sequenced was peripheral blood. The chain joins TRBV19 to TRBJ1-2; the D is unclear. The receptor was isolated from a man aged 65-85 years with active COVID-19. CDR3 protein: CASSIPTPPYGYTF. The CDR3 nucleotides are TGTGCCAGTAGTATACCGACACCTCCCTATGGCTACACCTTC. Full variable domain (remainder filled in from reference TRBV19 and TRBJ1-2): DGGITQSPKYLFRKEGQNVTLSCEQNLNHDAMYWYRQDPGQGLRLIYYSQIVNDFQKGDIAEGYSVSREKKESFPLTVTSAQKNPTAFYLCASSIPTPPYGYTFGSGTRLTVV.